The clone carrying this TCR beta chain was counted a single time. Original handling: Researchers report that nucleated cell counts were estimated from reference gene primer amplification. Sequenced by immunoSEQ multiplex PCR; TCRdb stores in-frame clones only, minus some. The V and J calls and the clone size are those of that table, but D and trimming were determined from the DNA. The sample contains some 220,000 clones, 80% of which appear only once. These data belong to a study of blood T cell repertoires in COVID-19. Study-wide background: Collection of acute and convalescent COVID-19 samples took place in the United States, Italy and Spain. PBMCs, B-cell-depleted T cells, or T cells were the source of the cDNA or gDNA that made up the material.

Trimming left V 1 base short and J 10 bases short, with 10 bases between. The CDR3 consists of 11 residues. Per the germline V gene, CDR1 is GTSNPN and CDR2 is SVGIG (reference sequence). V usage is TRBV30 and J usage is TRBJ1-1, with no clear D. This receptor was identified in an older woman with acute or convalescent COVID-19. The specimen sequenced was peripheral blood. The CDR3 here is CAWSAGVGAFF. CDR3 sequence (DNA): TGTGCCTGGAGTGCCGGGGTGGGAGCTTTCTTT.